The 32 T cell receptor beta chains below all came from one sample that was sequenced in a study of control samples from healthy donors and cancer patients. Repertoires were generated with immunoSEQ multiplex PCR, while TCRdb's copy carries only in-frame clones and drops some. The sample lists some 150,000 clones, 96% occurring once. Source material: blood. All receptors derive from a woman aged 25 to 39 in good health.

This clone occurred once. The V call is TRBV28, the J call TRBJ2-7; D might be TRBD1 (5 bases). V lost 4 bases to trimming and J lost 6 bases, with 13 bases between them. There are 13 residues in the CDR3. Germline V gives CDR1 MDHEN, CDR2 SYDVKM. CDR3 sequence (DNA): TGTGCCAGCAGTTCCGTGGGGCCCAGCGAGCAGTACTTC. Amino acids: CASSSVGPSEQYF. Combining the CDR3 with reference TRBV28 and TRBJ2-7 gives the whole variable domain DVKVTQSSRYLVKRTGEKVFLECVQDMDHENMFWYRQDPGLGLRLIYFSYDVKMKEKGDIPEGYSVSREKKERFSLILESASTNQTSMYLCASSSVGPSEQYFGPGTRLTVT.

This clone has a single count. This chain connects TRBV6-1 to TRBJ1-5; a possible D gene is TRBD1 (6 bases). Trimming pared 0 bases from V and 9 bases from J, leaving 18 bases between. Per the germline V gene, CDR1 is MNHNS and CDR2 is SASEGT. The CDR3 sequence is 16 residues long. CDR3 sequence: CASSEAWGPPRRPQHF. In DNA, the CDR3 is TGTGCCAGCAGTGAAGCTTGGGGGCCCCCGCGTCGGCCCCAGCATTTT.

This chain connects TRBV12-3 or TRBV12-4 to TRBJ2-7, with D perhaps matching TRBD2 (5 bases). CDR3 length equals 12 residues. DNA for the CDR3: TGTGCGGCGGGTAGAAATCCCTACGAGCAGTACTTC. Its translation is CAAGRNPYEQYF.

The chain is built from TRBV29-1 and TRBJ1-2; 9 nucleotides agree with TRBD1. Looked up from germline, CDR1 is SQVTM and CDR2 is ANQGSEA. The CDR3 loop spans 13 amino acids. J gave up 8 bases and V 8 bases, and 12 bases lay outside the gene matches. The CDR3 loop is CSSLTDRGGGYTF. CDR3 sequence (DNA): TGCAGCTCATTAACGGACAGGGGCGGAGGCTACACCTTC.

This rearrangement joins TRBV2 to TRBJ2-2; a possible D gene is TRBD2 (6 bases). The V end lost 7 bases, the J end lost 6 bases, and 18 bases lay between the germline ends. Germline loops: CDR1 SNHLY, CDR2 FYNNEI. This CDR3 contains 15 residues. The CDR3 is CASKPGSQDPGELFF. CDR3 in DNA: TGTGCCAGCAAGCCCGGGAGCCAAGACCCCGGGGAGCTGTTTTTT.

The chain joins TRBV12-3 or TRBV12-4 to TRBJ2-7; D call uncertain. The length of the CDR3 is 11 residues. Trimming shortened V by 4 bases and J by 6 bases, and 7 bases separated the two germline ends. The CDR3 DNA reads TGTGCCAGCAGTTCTCCGGGCGAGCAGTACTTC. Translation gives CASSSPGEQYF.

This chain connects TRBV3-1 (or the pseudogene TRBV3-2) to TRBJ1-5; the match to TRBD1 covers 9 bases. This CDR3 region has 15 residues. The V gene end was trimmed by 4 bases and the J gene end by 4 bases; junction bases not matched to a gene: 5. Germline V gene data show CDR1 as LGHDT and CDR2 as YNNKEL (reference sequence). Written as DNA, the CDR3 is TGTGCCAGCAGCCCGGACAGGGGTTATAATCAGCCCCAGCATTTT. It is translated as CASSPDRGYNQPQHF.

J is TRBJ2-7 and V is TRBV27, with TRBD2 identical over 11 bases. Germline-derived CDR1 and CDR2 are MNHEY and SMNVEV (reference sequence). V shed 6 bases and J 3 bases; nucleotides not matched to a gene: 1. The CDR3 runs to 13 residues. Written as DNA, the CDR3 is TGTGCCAGCAGACTAGCGGGAGTCTACGAGCAGTACTTC. It codes for CASRLAGVYEQYF.

This chain joins TRBV6-5 and TRBJ1-5; D call uncertain. Per germline, CDR1 MNHEY and CDR2 SVGAGI. V dropped 8 bases and J dropped 3 bases, with 14 bases sitting between them. This CDR3 is 14 amino acids long. The CDR3 reads CASGRLIDNQPQHF. The CDR3 DNA reads as TGTGCCAGCGGAAGGCTCATCGACAATCAGCCCCAGCATTTT.

The genes are TRBV28 and TRBJ2-1, with 9 bases matching TRBD2. Germline loops: CDR1 MDHEN, CDR2 SYDVKM. The CDR3 runs 16 residues. J lost 3 bases, V lost 6 bases, and 9 bases had no gene match. The CDR3 nucleotides are TGTGCCAGCAGATATTTAGGAGCGGGAGGCTACAATGAGCAGTTCTTC. Translated, it gives CASRYLGAGGYNEQFF.

The rearrangement joins TRBV3-1 (or the pseudogene TRBV3-2) to TRBJ1-4; maybe TRBD1 (5 bases). Germline V gene lookup returns CDR1 LGHDT and CDR2 YNNKEL (reference sequence). This CDR3 has 16 residues. The V and J ends lost 4 bases and 10 bases respectively, with 22 bases between them. CDR3 sequence: CASSPHRGTVSSKLFF. CDR3 in DNA: TGTGCCAGCAGCCCCCATAGAGGGACCGTCTCCTCAAAACTGTTTTTT.

The chain has TRBV10-2 and TRBJ1-5, with 12 bases lining up with TRBD1. From germline, CDR1 is WSHSY and CDR2 SAAADI. The J segment lost 2 bases and the V segment lost 6 bases, leaving 11 bases of the junction unmatched. The CDR3 consists of 18 residues. The CDR3 protein is CASSPPGQGAGGNQPQHF. Written as DNA, the CDR3 is TGCGCCAGCAGCCCACCGGGACAGGGGGCAGGGGGCAATCAGCCCCAGCATTTT.

The CDR3 protein is CASRLAGRETQYF. As DNA, the CDR3 is TGTGCCAGCAGACTAGCGGGAAGGGAGACCCAGTACTTC. This chain links TRBV7-8 with TRBJ2-5, with 10 bases identical to TRBD2. CDR1 SGHVS and CDR2 FQNEAQ come from the germline V gene. V gave up 6 bases and J gave up 5 bases; unmatched junction bases: 3. The CDR3 sequence is 13 residues long.

The rearrangement uses TRBV30 and TRBJ2-3, with 10 nucleotides matching TRBD2. Germline assignment: CDR1 GTSNPN and CDR2 SVGIG (reference sequence). The CDR3 loop spans 16 amino acids. V shed 4 bases and J 2 bases; nucleotides not matched to a gene: 9. This CDR3 is CAWNFVAGGHTDTQYF. CDR3 in DNA: TGTGCCTGGAATTTCGTAGCGGGAGGTCACACAGATACGCAGTATTTT.

In its sample, this clone was seen a few times. The chain recombines TRBV7-8 with TRBJ1-2; D call uncertain. V lost 1 base to trimming and J lost 3 bases, with 12 bases between them. CDR3 length: 15 amino acids. CDR1 is SGHVS and CDR2 is FQNEAQ in the germline V gene. CDR3 sequence reads: CASSLGGLVDYGYTF. The DNA for the CDR3 is TGTGCCAGCAGCTTAGGAGGGCTGGTCGACTATGGCTACACCTTC.

This clone was seen more than once but under ten times. The V gene is TRBV11-3, the J gene TRBJ2-1, with 10 nucleotides matching TRBD2. The CDR3 is 15 amino acids. The trim removed 5 bases at V and 4 bases at J, leaving 5 bases unmatched. CDR1 SGHNT and CDR2 YENEEA come from the germline V gene. DNA of the CDR3: TGTGCCAGCAGCCCCCGGACTAGCGGTTACAATGAGCAGTTCTTC. Translated: CASSPRTSGYNEQFF.

This clone was observed a single time. This chain uses TRBV5-6 with TRBJ2-1, with 7 bases fitting TRBD1. V lost 0 bases, J lost 3 bases, and 3 bases stayed unmatched. The germline V gene has CDR1 SGHDT and CDR2 YYEEEE. CDR3 length: 15 residues. The CDR3 is CASSLEQGYYNEQFF. CDR3 in DNA: TGTGCCAGCAGCTTGGAACAGGGGTACTACAATGAGCAGTTCTTC.

This chain joins TRBV28 and TRBJ2-1, with TRBD2 matching over 15 bases. Looked up from germline, CDR1 is MDHEN and CDR2 is SYDVKM. V lost 6 bases to trimming and J lost 7 bases; unmatched junction nucleotides: 10. The CDR3 is made up of 17 amino acids. CDR3 coding DNA: TGTGCCAGCAGGGCCTCTCCGGGACTAGCGGGAGGAAATGAGCAGTTCTTC. It yields the protein CASRASPGLAGGNEQFF.

The genes are TRBV5-1 and TRBJ1-1; D is ambiguous. Trimming took 2 bases from V and 5 from J, leaving 10 bases between them. This CDR3 has 13 amino acids. Germline V CDR1 and CDR2: SGHRS, YFSETQ. The CDR3 region is CASSFGDATEAFF. For the CDR3, the DNA is TGCGCCAGCAGCTTCGGGGATGCTACTGAAGCTTTCTTT.

The chain employs TRBV5-1 and TRBJ1-5; the D is unclear. This CDR3 comprises 14 residues. Germline values: CDR1 SGHRS, CDR2 YFSETQ. V lost 5 bases and J lost 0, with 9 bases in between. The CDR3 loop is CASRGSYSNQPQHF. The CDR3 DNA is TGCGCCAGCAGGGGCAGCTATAGCAATCAGCCCCAGCATTTT.

This chain joins TRBV27 and TRBJ2-1; D remains ambiguous. Germline V gene lookup returns CDR1 MNHEY and CDR2 SMNVEV (reference sequence). V shed 3 bases and J shed 0 bases, with 9 bases lying between them. The CDR3 has 15 amino acids. The CDR3 spells CASSLDGSSYNEQFF. The CDR3 DNA follows: TGTGCCAGCAGTTTGGACGGCAGCTCCTACAATGAGCAGTTCTTC.

V gene TRBV6-6 combines with J gene TRBJ1-1; 9 nucleotides agree with TRBD1. The V gene end was trimmed by 7 bases and the J gene end by 3 bases; junction bases not matched to a gene: 9. This CDR3 region has 15 residues. Per the germline V gene, CDR1 is MNHNY and CDR2 is SVGAGI (reference sequence). The CDR3 loop reads CASITGGVKHTEAFF. The CDR3 DNA reads as TGTGCCAGCATTACAGGGGGCGTTAAGCACACTGAAGCTTTCTTT.

This clone was found a few times. The rearrangement links TRBV5-1 to TRBJ2-3; no clear D. The CDR3 length is 12 residues. Trimming shortened V by 5 bases and J by 5 bases, and 9 bases separated the two germline ends. CDR1 is SGHRS, CDR2 YFSETQ, per germline. Written as DNA, the CDR3 is TGCGCCAGCAGTTACACGGGAGATACGCAGTATTTT. Protein: CASSYTGDTQYF.

This chain connects TRBV11-2 to TRBJ1-1; weak D call: TRBD1 (5 bases). This CDR3 is 16 amino acids long. The germline V gene has CDR1 SGHAT and CDR2 FQNNGV. With 1 base removed from V and 4 bases from J, the gap between germline ends came to 16 bases. The CDR3 protein is CASSLVWQGLSTEAFF. DNA of the CDR3: TGTGCCAGCAGCTTAGTATGGCAGGGTCTGAGCACTGAAGCTTTCTTT.

The genes are TRBV7-9 and TRBJ1-3; 9 nucleotides agree with TRBD1. Germline trimming cut 6 bases from V and 1 base from J; bases unmatched to any gene: 7. CDR1 is SEHNR, CDR2 FQNEAQ, per germline (reference sequence). This CDR3 has 16 residues. CDR3 nucleotide sequence: TGTGCCAGCAGAGGTGGGACAGGGCTATCTGGAAACACCATATATTTT. The encoded protein is CASRGGTGLSGNTIYF. Full variable domain (rest looked up from reference TRBV7-9 and TRBJ1-3): DTGVSQNPRHKITKRGQNVTFRCDPISEHNRLYWYRQTLGQGPEFLTYFQNEAQLEKSRLLSDRFSAERPKGSFSTLEIQRTEQGDSAMYLCASRGGTGLSGNTIYFGEGSWLTVV.

The chain joins TRBV10-1 to TRBJ1-5; TRBD1 matches 9 bases. V lost 6 bases and J lost 2; bases outside the gene matches: 5. The CDR3 spans 15 residues. CDR1 is WNHNN, CDR2 SYGVQD, per germline (reference sequence). Written as DNA, the CDR3 is TGCGCCAGCAGAGGACAGGGGTTTGGCAATCAGCCCCAGCATTTT. Its translation is CASRGQGFGNQPQHF.

This sequence joins TRBV6-5 and TRBJ1-6; D gene ambiguous. Per germline, CDR1 MNHEY and CDR2 SVGAGI. The CDR3 consists of 13 residues. V dropped 6 bases and J dropped 10 bases, with 13 bases sitting between them. The CDR3 DNA is TGTGCCAGCAGCCGTAGCCTCGGCTCACCCCTCCACTTT. It yields the protein CASSRSLGSPLHF.

This clone was detected only a few times. The germline gene is not matched at one end of the junction; a read error may be the cause. The chain uses TRBV3-1 (or the pseudogene TRBV3-2) and TRBJ1-6, with D possibly TRBD1 on 5 matching bases. The CDR3 sequence is 17 residues long. Germline V gene sequence: CDR1 LGHDT, CDR2 YNNKEL (reference sequence). CDR3 coding DNA: TGTGCCAGCAGACAAGGGATGGGCCAGGGTCGGAATTCACCCCTCCACTTT. This gives the protein CASRQGMGQGRNSPLHF.

This clone appeared once. The rearrangement links TRBV27 to TRBJ2-7, with 8 bases identical to TRBD2. CDR3 length equals 13 residues. CDR1 and CDR2 from the germline V gene are MNHEY and SMNVEV (reference sequence). With V trimmed by 3 bases and J by 4 bases, 2 bases remained unmatched. CDR3 region: CASSLASGYEQYF. The CDR3 DNA reads TGTGCCAGCAGTTTGGCTAGCGGGTACGAGCAGTACTTC.

The V gene is TRBV28, the J gene TRBJ1-2, with TRBD1 matching 11 bases. The V gene end was trimmed by 5 bases and the J gene end by 2 bases; junction bases not matched to a gene: 10. Germline V gene data show CDR1 as MDHEN and CDR2 as SYDVKM. The CDR3 spans 17 residues. The DNA for the CDR3 is TGTGCCAGCAGTCCGACCCTTAGGGACAGGGGGAACTATGGCTACACCTTC. This translates into CASSPTLRDRGNYGYTF.

The V call is TRBV6-5, the J call TRBJ2-2; D unclear. This CDR3 has 14 residues. Germline-derived CDR1 and CDR2 are MNHEY and SVGAGI. With 7 bases removed from V and 2 bases from J, the gap between germline ends came to 11 bases. The CDR3 sequence is CASIRGSNTGELFF. For the CDR3, the DNA is TGTGCCAGCATTCGTGGGTCCAACACCGGGGAGCTGTTTTTT.

This sequence joins TRBV7-9 and TRBJ2-7; no clear D. The CDR3 contains 14 residues. CDR1 and CDR2 from the germline V gene are SEHNR and FQNEAQ (reference sequence). V lost 0 bases and J lost 5, with 11 bases in between. The CDR3 protein is CASSLALLNNEQYF. CDR3 bases: TGTGCCAGCAGCTTAGCCCTCCTCAATAACGAGCAGTACTTC. Combining the CDR3 with reference TRBV7-9 and TRBJ2-7 gives the whole variable domain DTGVSQNPRHKITKRGQNVTFRCDPISEHNRLYWYRQTLGQGPEFLTYFQNEAQLEKSRLLSDRFSAERPKGSFSTLEIQRTEQGDSAMYLCASSLALLNNEQYFGPGTRLTVT.